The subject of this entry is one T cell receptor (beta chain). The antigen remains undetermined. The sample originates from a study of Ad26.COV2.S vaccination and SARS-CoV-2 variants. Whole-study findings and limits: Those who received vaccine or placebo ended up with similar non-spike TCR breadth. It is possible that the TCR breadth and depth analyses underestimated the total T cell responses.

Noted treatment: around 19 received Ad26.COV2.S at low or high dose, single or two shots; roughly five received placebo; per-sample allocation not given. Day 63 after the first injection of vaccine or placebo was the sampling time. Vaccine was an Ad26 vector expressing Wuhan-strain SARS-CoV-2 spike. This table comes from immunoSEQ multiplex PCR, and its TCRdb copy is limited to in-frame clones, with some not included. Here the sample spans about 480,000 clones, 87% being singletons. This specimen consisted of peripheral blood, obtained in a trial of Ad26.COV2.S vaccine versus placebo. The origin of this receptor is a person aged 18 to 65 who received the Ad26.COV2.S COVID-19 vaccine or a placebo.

As DNA, the CDR3 is TGTGCCAGCAGTTCCTTCCCCGGGACAGCCCCCTACGAGCAGTACTTC. Amino acids: CASSSFPGTAPYEQYF. The chain recombines TRBV6-5 with TRBJ2-7; 7 bases map to TRBD1. The germline gives CDR1 MNHEY, CDR2 SVGAGI. The trim removed 4 bases at V and 2 bases at J, leaving 11 bases unmatched. CDR3 length: 16 amino acids.